This T cell receptor (beta chain) was sequenced for a study of blood T cell repertoires in COVID-19. As for the study in general: Donors in the United States, Italy and Spain gave samples during acute or convalescent COVID-19.

Data came from immunoSEQ multiplex PCR; TCRdb stores just in-frame clones and leaves some out. The sample comprises 300,000 to 350,000 clones, 75% to 90% of which are singletons, and about 2.3% rests with the top ten. The receptor was isolated from a man aged 18 to 35 with active or convalescent COVID-19. The sequencing sample was made of peripheral blood.

The CDR3 DNA sequence: TGTGCCAGCAGTTTCGCCGGCTTCGGGGGTACCAATCAGCCCCAGCATTTT. It codes for CASSFAGFGGTNQPQHF. The chain carries TRBV7-9 and TRBJ1-5; maybe TRBD1 (5 bases). Germline assignment: CDR1 SEHNR and CDR2 FQNEAQ (reference sequence). The CDR3 covers 17 residues. V lost 6 bases to trimming and J lost 3 bases, with 21 bases between them.